These 4 T cell receptor beta chains came from one sample sequenced in a study of Ad26.COV2.S vaccination and SARS-CoV-2 variants. Treatment specified: around 19 received Ad26.COV2.S at low or high dose, single or two shots; a few received placebo; per-sample allocation not given. Collection of the samples took place on day 63 after the first injection of vaccine or placebo. Profiled with immunoSEQ multiplex PCR; TCRdb holds only in-frame clones, not every one. The sample includes 250,000 to 300,000 clones, roughly 86% of them seen just once. Sequenced here: peripheral blood, sampled in a trial of Ad26.COV2.S vaccine versus placebo. The receptor set was obtained from a person between 18 and 65 years old who received the Ad26.COV2.S COVID-19 vaccine or a placebo.

The rearrangement uses TRBV27 and TRBJ2-5; 7 nucleotides line up with TRBD1. J was trimmed by 5 bases and V by 3 bases; bases with no gene match: 6. CDR1 is MNHEY, CDR2 SMNVEV, per germline (reference sequence). The CDR3 has 14 amino acids. The CDR3 sequence is CASSFGRGQETQYF. The CDR3 DNA follows: TGTGCCAGCAGTTTCGGAAGGGGGCAGGAGACCCAGTACTTC.

The chain combines TRBV28 with TRBJ2-3; D is ambiguous. Trimming pared 2 bases from V and 3 bases from J, leaving 6 bases between. CDR3 length: 13 residues. The germline V gene has CDR1 MDHEN and CDR2 SYDVKM. In DNA form, the CDR3 reads TGTGCCAGCAGTTTAGGCAGAACAGATACGCAGTATTTT. As protein: CASSLGRTDTQYF.

This rearrangement joins TRBV6-1 to TRBJ2-7, with D unclear. The V end was cut by 3 bases, the J end by 3 bases, with 12 bases between. The CDR3 runs 14 residues. Germline CDR1 reads MNHNS; CDR2 reads SASEGT. CDR3 region: CASSDLYRNYEQYF. CDR3 nucleotide sequence: TGTGCCAGCAGTGATTTGTATAGAAACTACGAGCAGTACTTC.

The V gene is TRBV6-5, the J gene TRBJ2-3, with 11 nucleotides matching TRBD2. This CDR3 is built from 14 residues. Losses at the gene ends were 6 bases for V and 1 base for J; bases not matched to a gene: 0. The germline CDR1 and CDR2 sequences are MNHEY and SVGAGI. Here the CDR3 reads CASRLAGGTDTQYF. The CDR3 coding sequence is TGTGCCAGCAGACTAGCGGGAGGCACAGATACGCAGTATTTT.